The 6 T cell receptor beta chains in this list originate from one sample, sequenced in a study of blood T cell repertoires in COVID-19. This table comes from immunoSEQ multiplex PCR, and its TCRdb copy is limited to in-frame clones, with some not included. The sample records approximately 290,000 clones, 87% being singletons. Material: peripheral blood. These receptors came from a young man with active or convalescent COVID-19.

CDR3 in amino acids: CASSQDSRDYYGYTF. CDR3 coding DNA: TGCGCCAGCAGCCAAGACTCCCGGGACTACTATGGCTACACCTTC. V usage is TRBV4-1 and J usage is TRBJ1-2; TRBD1 might be the D (5 bases). Germline lookup yields CDR1 MGHRA and CDR2 YSYEKL. There are 15 residues in the CDR3. V shed 0 bases and J shed 3 bases, with 11 bases lying between them.

The chain carries TRBV5-8 and TRBJ1-2; D gene unclear. Trimming cost V 0 bases and J 8 bases, with 11 bases left between them. The germline CDR1 and CDR2 sequences are SGHTS and YDEGEE. The CDR3 loop spans 13 amino acids. The CDR3 region is CASSLDGSRGYTF. As DNA, the CDR3 is TGTGCCAGCAGCTTGGACGGTTCTAGGGGCTACACCTTC.

At least ten counts were recorded for this clone. The J gene is TRBJ1-2, the V gene TRBV4-1; no clear D gene. V was pared by 1 base and J by 0 bases, with 15 bases between. Per the germline V gene, CDR1 is MGHRA and CDR2 is YSYEKL. The CDR3 loop spans 17 amino acids. The CDR3 DNA reads as TGCGCCAGCAGCCAAGGCGGCAGATTTTCTGCTAACTATGGCTACACCTTC. Its protein product is CASSQGGRFSANYGYTF.

V usage is TRBV6-4 and J usage is TRBJ2-7, with a weak D call TRBD1 (5 bases). The CDR3 has 16 amino acids. V lost 2 bases, J lost 5 bases, and 19 bases lay in between. CDR1 and CDR2 from the germline V gene are MRHNA and SNTAGT. CDR3 region: CASSDVSGALGHEQYF. The DNA of the CDR3 is TGTGCCAGCAGTGACGTAAGTGGGGCCCTCGGGCACGAGCAGTACTTC.

The chain has TRBV5-4 and TRBJ1-2, with 10 bases fitting TRBD1. Per germline, CDR1 SGHNT and CDR2 YYREEE (reference sequence). This CDR3 has 14 residues. V shed 3 bases and J 4 bases; nucleotides not matched to a gene: 3. CDR3 coding DNA: TGTGCCAGCAGCTCCCGGGACAGGGGCTATGGCTACACCTTC. This codes for CASSSRDRGYGYTF.

This chain connects TRBV11-2 to TRBJ2-5, with TRBD2 as a possible D gene (6 bases). The germline V gene has CDR1 SGHAT and CDR2 FQNNGV. The CDR3 has 17 residues. The V gene lost 1 base and the J gene lost 4 bases, with 19 bases spanning the gap. The CDR3 nucleotides read TGTGCCAGCAGCTTAGCCCGGGGTAGCGGAGGGCTAGAGACCCAGTACTTC. It yields the protein CASSLARGSGGLETQYF. The full variable domain, in which reference TRBV11-2 and TRBJ2-5 provide the parts outside the CDR3, is EAGVAQSPRYKIIEKRQSVAFWCNPISGHATLYWYQQILGQGPKLLIQFQNNGVVDDSQLPKDRFSAERLKGVDSTLKIQPAKLEDSAVYLCASSLARGSGGLETQYFGPGTRLLVL.